The 30 T cell receptor beta chains below all came from one sample that was sequenced in a study of shared clonotypes between healthy human individuals. TCRdb's copy holds only in-frame clones and misses some; the assay was immunoSEQ multiplex PCR. This sample has roughly 500,000 clones, with 90% to 97% found just once. The sample was naive CD4+ T cells sorted from blood. Regarding subset: CD45RA+ positively selected. The receptors were sampled from a woman aged 30 to 39 in good health.

The genes are TRBV19 and TRBJ2-7; 7 nucleotides align to TRBD1. With 6 bases clipped from V and 0 bases from J, the junction kept 8 bases outside the gene matches. The CDR3 length is 15 residues. Germline loops: CDR1 LNHDA, CDR2 SQIVND (reference sequence). The CDR3 is CASSGQARASYEQYF. The CDR3 bases are TGTGCCAGTAGCGGACAGGCACGGGCCTCCTACGAGCAGTACTTC. The full variable domain, completed using reference TRBV19 and TRBJ2-7, is DGGITQSPKYLFRKEGQNVTLSCEQNLNHDAMYWYRQDPGQGLRLIYYSQIVNDFQKGDIAEGYSVSREKKESFPLTVTSAQKNPTAFYLCASSGQARASYEQYFGPGTRLTVT.

The chain couples TRBV2 to TRBJ1-5; 7 positions match TRBD1. The ends lost 10 bases at V and 3 bases at J; junction bases unmatched: 6. The CDR3 runs to 13 residues. Looked up from germline, CDR1 is SNHLY and CDR2 is FYNNEI. The CDR3 here is CAISGQVNQPQHF. The CDR3 nucleotides read TGTGCCATATCAGGACAGGTCAATCAGCCCCAGCATTTT. Full variable domain (rest looked up from reference TRBV2 and TRBJ1-5): EPEVTQTPSHQVTQMGQEVILRCVPISNHLYFYWYRQILGQKVEFLVSFYNNEISEKSEIFDDQFSVERPDGSNFTLKIRSTKLEDSAMYFCAISGQVNQPQHFGDGTRLSIL.

The rearrangement joins TRBV9 to TRBJ1-5; D is perhaps TRBD1 (5 bases). The V end lost 4 bases, the J end lost 5 bases, and 10 bases lay between the germline ends. The CDR3 runs 13 residues. Germline CDR1 SGDLS, CDR2 YYNGEE. The CDR3 spells CASSPGGDQPQHF. As DNA, the CDR3 is TGTGCCAGCAGCCCCGGGGGGGATCAGCCCCAGCATTTT.

The chain links TRBV27 to TRBJ1-2; 10 positions match TRBD1. Trimming cost V 2 bases and J 4 bases; bases outside gene matches: 4. Per the germline V gene, CDR1 is MNHEY and CDR2 is SMNVEV (reference sequence). The CDR3 covers 15 residues. This CDR3 reads CASSLQGTGAYGYTF. The CDR3 DNA follows: TGTGCCAGCAGTTTACAAGGGACAGGGGCCTATGGCTACACCTTC.

The rearrangement uses TRBV19 and TRBJ1-2; 8 positions match TRBD1. This CDR3 region has 15 residues. Germline trimming cut 7 bases from V and 4 bases from J; bases unmatched to any gene: 11. Germline V CDR1 and CDR2: LNHDA, SQIVND (reference sequence). The CDR3 coding sequence is TGTGCCAGTACCCCCGGGACAGGTCTGTTCTATGGCTACACCTTC. This codes for CASTPGTGLFYGYTF.

The chain recombines TRBV5-6 with TRBJ2-6; a weak D match, TRBD2 (7 bases). The V end was cut by 4 bases, the J end by 2 bases, with 13 bases between. Germline values: CDR1 SGHDT, CDR2 YYEEEE. The CDR3 sequence is 16 residues long. The CDR3 loop reads CASSRGALTGANVLTF. The CDR3 coding sequence is TGTGCCAGCAGCCGGGGGGCACTGACTGGGGCCAACGTCCTGACTTTC. Drawing the rest from reference TRBV5-6 and TRBJ2-6, the complete variable domain is DAGVTQSPTHLIKTRGQQVTLRCSPKSGHDTVSWYQQALGQGPQFIFQYYEEEERQRGNFPDRFSGHQFPNYSSELNVNALLLGDSALYLCASSRGALTGANVLTFGAGSRLTVL.

The chain carries TRBV2 and TRBJ2-7, with D unresolved. Looked up from germline, CDR1 is SNHLY and CDR2 is FYNNEI. The CDR3 runs to 12 residues. V gave up 4 bases and J gave up 3 bases, with 7 bases separating them. The CDR3 here is CASSGTYYEQYF. Here the CDR3 DNA reads TGTGCCAGCAGTGGGACCTACTACGAGCAGTACTTC.

The DNA of the CDR3 is TGTGCCACCAGCAGAGGGGGACAGGGGGCTTACGAGCAGTACTTC. Protein sequence: CATSRGGQGAYEQYF. V is TRBV15 and J is TRBJ2-7, with 12 positions matching TRBD1. CDR1 is LNHNV and CDR2 is YYDKDF in the germline V gene (reference sequence). V shed 1 base and J 4 bases; nucleotides not matched to a gene: 2. This CDR3 comprises 15 residues.

The genes are TRBV2 and TRBJ2-5; 13 nucleotides agree with TRBD2. The DNA end lines up better with TRBJ2-7; the J call may be wrong. The CDR3 totals 15 residues. Looked up from germline, CDR1 is SNHLY and CDR2 is FYNNEI. Written as DNA, the CDR3 is TGTGCCAGCAGCCGTAGGAGACTAGCGGGAGGCGAGCAGTACTTC. It yields the protein CASSRRRLAGGEQYF.

This clone was counted a single time. This chain joins TRBV19 and TRBJ1-5; D might be TRBD1 (5 bases). The V end lost 3 bases, the J end lost 5 bases, and 11 bases lay between the germline ends. There are 14 residues in the CDR3. Germline V CDR1 and CDR2: LNHDA, SQIVND (reference sequence). Here the CDR3 reads CASSIGSRDQPQHF. The CDR3 region has the DNA TGTGCCAGTAGTATCGGGAGCAGGGATCAGCCCCAGCATTTT. Filled out from reference TRBV19 and TRBJ1-5, the complete variable domain reads DGGITQSPKYLFRKEGQNVTLSCEQNLNHDAMYWYRQDPGQGLRLIYYSQIVNDFQKGDIAEGYSVSREKKESFPLTVTSAQKNPTAFYLCASSIGSRDQPQHFGDGTRLSIL.

The chain is built from TRBV6-1 and TRBJ2-1; 11 positions match TRBD2. The V gene end was trimmed by 4 bases and the J gene end by 10 bases; junction bases not matched to a gene: 6. The CDR3 spans 14 residues. Looked up from germline, CDR1 is MNHNS and CDR2 is SASEGT. The chain's CDR3 is CASSAGTSGREQFF. CDR3 sequence (DNA): TGTGCCAGCAGTGCCGGGACTAGCGGAAGAGAGCAGTTCTTC.

CDR3 coding DNA: TGTGCCAGCAAGGGGGACGCCCGGGTCTATGGCTACACCTTC. It specifies CASKGDARVYGYTF. The V call is TRBV2, the J call TRBJ1-2; possible D gene TRBD1, 6 bases. The germline V gene has CDR1 SNHLY and CDR2 FYNNEI. The CDR3 runs 14 residues. With 7 bases removed from V and 4 bases from J, the gap between germline ends came to 16 bases.

The chain carries TRBV28 and TRBJ2-2, with TRBD1 matching over 7 bases. The CDR3 spans 14 residues. V lost 2 bases, J lost 3 bases, and 0 bases stayed unmatched. Germline V gives CDR1 MDHEN, CDR2 SYDVKM. The CDR3 reads CASSLGTDTGELFF. The CDR3 nucleotides read TGTGCCAGCAGTTTAGGGACAGACACCGGGGAGCTGTTTTTT. Full variable domain (missing parts from reference TRBV28 and TRBJ2-2): DVKVTQSSRYLVKRTGEKVFLECVQDMDHENMFWYRQDPGLGLRLIYFSYDVKMKEKGDIPEGYSVSREKKERFSLILESASTNQTSMYLCASSLGTDTGELFFGEGSRLTVL.

This clone was found once. The chain carries TRBV7-9 and TRBJ2-1; no definite D call. V was cut by 5 bases and J by 4 bases, with 18 bases left in between. CDR1 is SEHNR, CDR2 FQNEAQ, per germline (reference sequence). This CDR3 has 16 residues. The DNA for the CDR3 is TGTGCCAGCAGCCGCGCTAGAACAATAGGATACAATGAGCAGTTCTTC. Translating gives CASSRARTIGYNEQFF.

The chain couples TRBV28 to TRBJ2-2; 7 nucleotides match TRBD2. There are 15 residues in the CDR3. Germline V lookup: CDR1 MDHEN, CDR2 SYDVKM. V gave up 9 bases and J gave up 1 base; unmatched junction bases: 8. The CDR3 is CASRWASGNTGELFF. CDR3 DNA sequence: TGTGCCAGTAGGTGGGCTAGCGGGAACACCGGGGAGCTGTTTTTT.

The sample holds one count of this clone. The CDR3 here is CASSVAEGSLLPEQYF. The CDR3 region has the DNA TGTGCCAGCAGCGTAGCCGAGGGGTCCCTGCTCCCCGAGCAGTACTTC. This rearrangement joins TRBV9 to TRBJ2-7; D possibly matches TRBD1 or TRBD2 (5 bases each). Per germline, CDR1 SGDLS and CDR2 YYNGEE. The CDR3 length is 16 residues. The germline V and J ends were trimmed by 0 bases and 6 bases, with 19 bases remaining between them. The whole variable domain, filled in from reference TRBV9 and TRBJ2-7, reads DSGVTQTPKHLITATGQRVTLRCSPRSGDLSVYWYQQSLDQGLQFLIQYYNGEERAKGNILERFSAQQFPDLHSELNLSSLELGDSALYFCASSVAEGSLLPEQYFGPGTRLTVT.

The chain couples TRBV15 to TRBJ1-3; no firm D call. Germline CDR1 reads LNHNV; CDR2 reads YYDKDF (reference sequence). The CDR3 consists of 18 residues. V was trimmed by 4 bases and J by 0 bases, leaving 19 bases between them. Here the CDR3 DNA reads TGTGCCACCAGCATAACTCAAGGCCGGATTTACTCTGGAAACACCATATATTTT. Its protein product is CATSITQGRIYSGNTIYF.

V and J are TRBV2 and TRBJ2-3; D assignment may be TRBD1 or TRBD2 (5 bases each). V gave up 7 bases and J gave up 2 bases, with 10 bases separating them. Germline assignment: CDR1 SNHLY and CDR2 FYNNEI. This CDR3 is 13 amino acids long. DNA for the CDR3: TGTGCCAGCAACGGGGCTTTCACAGATACGCAGTATTTT. This translates into CASNGAFTDTQYF.

The J gene is TRBJ2-7, the V gene TRBV6-5, with a tentative D call TRBD2 (6 bases). This CDR3 region has 15 residues. V was trimmed by 4 bases and J by 2 bases, leaving 15 bases between them. Germline-derived CDR1 and CDR2 are MNHEY and SVGAGI. CDR3 coding DNA: TGTGCCAGCAGTTCCCTCCGGGACTGGACCTACGAGCAGTACTTC. Encoded protein: CASSSLRDWTYEQYF.

The chain couples TRBV5-1 to TRBJ2-6, with 9 positions matching TRBD1. The germline gives CDR1 SGHRS, CDR2 YFSETQ. CDR3 length equals 20 residues. V was clipped by 4 bases and J by 1 base; unmatched bases: 15. CDR3 residues: CASSPVPGQGRGSGANVLTF. The DNA for the CDR3 is TGCGCCAGCAGCCCGGTCCCGGGACAGGGAAGGGGGTCTGGGGCCAACGTCCTGACTTTC.

The chain couples TRBV13 to TRBJ2-1; tentative D call: TRBD2 (6 bases). The CDR3 consists of 15 residues. Germline V gives CDR1 PRHDT, CDR2 FYEKMQ (reference sequence). Trimming stripped 5 bases from V and 5 bases from J, with 16 bases between. CDR3 bases: TGTGCCAGCAGCCCGGGACTCCAAGTCCACAATGAGCAGTTCTTC. It encodes CASSPGLQVHNEQFF.

This clone was seen only once. This chain connects TRBV7-3 to TRBJ2-1; 7 bases match TRBD2. CDR3 length equals 17 residues. V dropped 2 bases and J dropped 6; count of bases not matched to a gene: 13. The germline CDR1 and CDR2 sequences are SGHTA and FQGTGA. The CDR3 bases are TGTGCCAGCAGCTTACGACATCTGAGCGGGATGCTCAATGAGCAGTTCTTC. Translated: CASSLRHLSGMLNEQFF.

The V gene is TRBV11-2, the J gene TRBJ2-7; D unresolved. CDR1 is SGHAT, CDR2 FQNNGV, per germline. This CDR3 spans 13 amino acids. Trimming took off 5 bases at V and 2 bases at J, with 10 bases between the two ends. The CDR3 protein is CASSSLDTYEQYF. Written as DNA, the CDR3 is TGTGCCAGCAGCAGTCTCGACACCTACGAGCAGTACTTC.

The gene calls are TRBV4-2 and TRBJ2-7, with a weak D call TRBD1 (5 bases). Looked up from germline, CDR1 is LGHNA and CDR2 is YNFKEQ. Trimming left V 1 base short and J 1 base short, with 14 bases between. This CDR3 has 16 amino acids. The CDR3 nucleotides read TGTGCCAGCAGCCAAGCCCCCGAGACAGAATCCTACGAGCAGTACTTC. This translates into CASSQAPETESYEQYF.

The chain employs TRBV13 and TRBJ2-1; 8 nucleotides agree with TRBD2. Per germline, CDR1 PRHDT and CDR2 FYEKMQ (reference sequence). CDR3 length: 15 residues. The ends lost 5 bases at V and 2 bases at J; junction bases unmatched: 5. The CDR3 loop is CASSPILAAYNEQFF. Here the CDR3 DNA reads TGTGCCAGCAGCCCGATACTAGCGGCCTACAATGAGCAGTTCTTC.

The chain uses TRBV28 and TRBJ2-7; D is ambiguous. Trimming shortened V by 2 bases and J by 5 bases, and 10 bases separated the two germline ends. The CDR3 consists of 13 residues. The germline gives CDR1 MDHEN, CDR2 SYDVKM. This chain's CDR3 is CASSLPTGHEQYF. CDR3 DNA: TGTGCCAGCAGTTTACCCACTGGACACGAGCAGTACTTC.

The CDR3 region is CASSEWGAGGAPGELFF. The DNA for the CDR3 is TGTGCCAGCAGTGAATGGGGGGCGGGAGGGGCCCCCGGGGAGCTGTTTTTT. The chain carries TRBV25-1 and TRBJ2-2; 9 bases are a match to TRBD2. Trimming took 1 base from V and 6 from J; bases not matched to a gene: 9. Germline assignment: CDR1 MGHDK and CDR2 SYGVNS. The CDR3 is 17 residues long.

In regard to this clone: Other DNA sequences of this sample code for an identical CDR3. J is TRBJ2-7 and V is TRBV5-4; 8 nucleotides line up with TRBD1. Looked up from germline, CDR1 is SGHNT and CDR2 is YYREEE (reference sequence). The CDR3 loop spans 14 amino acids. V dropped 4 bases and J dropped 0; count of bases not matched to a gene: 3. This chain's CDR3 is CASSPGTGSYEQYF. Here the CDR3 DNA reads TGTGCCAGCAGCCCGGGGACAGGCTCCTACGAGCAGTACTTC.

The chain combines TRBV30 with TRBJ1-2; 8 positions match TRBD1. Looked up from germline, CDR1 is GTSNPN and CDR2 is SVGIG (reference sequence). After removal of 7 bases from V and 5 bases from J, the junction contained 12 bases not matched to a gene. The CDR3 sequence is 14 residues long. The DNA of the CDR3 is TGTGCCTCACGGGGACAGGTTTTTCGGTATGGCTACACCTTC. The encoded protein is CASRGQVFRYGYTF.

The chain employs TRBV6-5 and TRBJ2-3; TRBD1 or TRBD2 may be the D gene (5 bases each). This CDR3 has 15 residues. The ends were cut back, 10 bases at V and 4 bases at J, with 21 bases in the middle. Germline-derived CDR1 and CDR2 are MNHEY and SVGAGI. CDR3 loop: CATRSGASGADTQYF. CDR3 DNA sequence: TGTGCCACAAGATCCGGGGCTTCCGGGGCAGATACGCAGTATTTT.